One TCR beta chain is described in this entry. These data originate in a study of cytomegalovirus exposure and HLA in healthy donors. The PCR made use of 60 Vbeta and 13 Jbeta primers. Sequencing used immunoSEQ multiplex PCR; TCRdb keeps in-frame clones, though not all of them. This sample has approximately 280,000 clones, with 80% to 90% found just once. This CDR3 region has 15 residues. Germline V gene lookup returns CDR1 MGHRA and CDR2 YSYEKL. V lost 0 bases to trimming and J lost 1 base; unmatched junction nucleotides: 2. The source of this sequence is a man aged 35-49 years in good health and CMV-seropositive. Sequencing was performed on PBMCs. V and J are TRBV4-1 and TRBJ1-1; the match to TRBD1 covers 7 bases. CDR3 nucleotides: TGCGCCAGCAGCCAAGATGGGACAGCGAACACTGAAGCTTTCTTT. The encoded protein is CASSQDGTANTEAFF.